This T cell receptor (beta chain) emerged from a study of PD-1 blockade in classical Hodgkin lymphoma. Study as a whole: Patients had nivolumab dosed at 3 mg/kg, delivered intravenously every 2 weeks.

Notes on the study in general: It was among complete responders that baseline diversity resembled that of newly diagnosed patients. Lower baseline TCR diversity was reported for newly diagnosed patients than for healthy donors.

In regard to this clone: Its cognate antigen is unknown.

Data came from immunoSEQ multiplex PCR; TCRdb stores just in-frame clones and leaves some out. The sample carries 64,000 or so clones, more than 80% recorded once. The germline gives CDR1 SGHRS, CDR2 YFSETQ. This CDR3 is 16 amino acids long. With 0 bases removed from V and 2 bases from J, the gap between germline ends came to 13 bases. The time point is: cycle 4 day 1 (C4D1), after 5 to 7 weeks of nivolumab. Brentuximab vedotin exposure varied, and every patient relapsed after autologous stem cell transplantation. The chain is built from TRBV5-1 and TRBJ2-3; D assignment may be TRBD1 or TRBD2 (5 bases each). This sequence was found in a human donor with classical Hodgkin lymphoma. The sample in question was peripheral blood mononuclear cells (PBMCs), obtained before the fourth cycle of nivolumab. DNA for the CDR3: TGCGCCAGCAGCTTGGGACAGACGGGGCCCACAGATACGCAGTATTTT. Amino acids: CASSLGQTGPTDTQYF.